Listed below are T cell receptor beta chains from one sample, sequenced in a study of T cell changes during pregnancy in multiple sclerosis. The method was immunoSEQ multiplex PCR; TCRdb's version includes in-frame clones alone and lacks a portion of them. The sample has about 71,000 clones, about 91% seen once; the top ten hold less than 5.5%. The specimen was CD8+ T cells from peripheral blood mononuclear cells, collected before pregnancy. The receptors stem from a female donor with multiple sclerosis, enrolled in a pregnancy study. CDR3s include the opening cysteine and the closing phenylalanine or tryptophan. The order of the fields is CDR3 DNA, CDR3 protein, D gene, clone size, V gene, J gene. The D gene is left open where the match is weak. Clone sizes are given selectively: once, few, many, or a class where the clone is expanded.

TGTGCCAGCAGTTTTAGCGGTTATGGCTACACCTTC,CASSFSGYGYTF,.,.,TRBV27,TRBJ1-2
TGTGCCAGCAGCTCAGAAGATATCTACGAGCAGTACTTC,CASSSEDIYEQYF,.,.,TRBV13,TRBJ2-7
TGCGCCAGCAGCCAAGAACGGGGGATGAACACTGAAGCTTTCTTT,CASSQERGMNTEAFF,.,.,TRBV4-1,TRBJ1-1
TGCGCCAGCAGCCCCGTCACAGGACAGGGAGATGGCTACGAGCAGTACTTC,CASSPVTGQGDGYEQYF,TRBD1,.,TRBV5-1,TRBJ2-7
TGTGCCAGCAGTGAGGGACAGGCCGGTGGCTACACCTTC,CASSEGQAGGYTF,TRBD1,.,TRBV6-1,TRBJ1-2
TGCGCCAGCAGCCAAGATCCAGGACAGGGTAATTCACCCCTCCACTTT,CASSQDPGQGNSPLHF,TRBD1,.,TRBV4-1,TRBJ1-6
TGTGCCAGCACCCCTAACGGGGGGGTTGAGCAGTTCTTC,CASTPNGGVEQFF,TRBD2,.,TRBV6-1,TRBJ2-1
TGTGCCAGCAGTTACTTCCGGCAGGGGGCCGATGGCTACACCTTC,CASSYFRQGADGYTF,TRBD1,.,TRBV6-5,TRBJ1-2
TGTGCCGCCGGGACTAGCGGGGGTGGTAGGGAGACCCAGTACTTC,CAAGTSGGGRETQYF,TRBD2,.,TRBV6-5,TRBJ2-5
TGTGCCAGCAGATCTGGCCTTAGCCCCTCCTACGAGCAGTACTTC,CASRSGLSPSYEQYF,.,.,TRBV11-2,TRBJ2-7
TGTGCCTGGAACGTCCCTTACGACACCTCTGGGGCCAACGTCCTGACTTTC,CAWNVPYDTSGANVLTF,.,.,TRBV30,TRBJ2-6
TGTGCCAGTAGTACGGGATATGGCTACACCTTC,CASSTGYGYTF,.,.,TRBV19,TRBJ1-2
TGTGCCAGCATGAGAGGGTCGTTCGTGGACGTCACCATATATTTT,CASMRGSFVDVTIYF,.,once,TRBV2,TRBJ1-3
TGCAGCGTAGCTAGGATGGGACAGGGGATCCACGAGCAGTACTTC,CSVARMGQGIHEQYF,TRBD1,many,TRBV29-1,TRBJ2-7
TGTGCCAGCAGTCCCGGGACAGAAACGCACGAGCAGTACTTC,CASSPGTETHEQYF,TRBD1,.,TRBV6-5,TRBJ2-7
TGTGCCAGCAGCTTATACGCAATGGGAGGACTGGGAGAGACCCAGTACTTC,CASSLYAMGGLGETQYF,.,.,TRBV13,TRBJ2-5
TGTGCCAGCAGCTTCCCCAGCGGGGGGTATACTGAGACCCAGTACTTC,CASSFPSGGYTETQYF,TRBD2,.,TRBV5-6,TRBJ2-5
TGTGCCAGCAGCTTGGGTCCCGGGACTGCACCCCTCCACTTT,CASSLGPGTAPLHF,.,.,TRBV5-6,TRBJ1-6
TGTGCCAGCAGTTTGCCAGGCGTTAATCAGCCCCAGCATTTT,CASSLPGVNQPQHF,.,.,TRBV27,TRBJ1-5
TGTGCCAGCAGCGTAGGCGCGCAGGGGGGCGACGAGCAGTACTTC,CASSVGAQGGDEQYF,.,.,TRBV9,TRBJ2-7
TGTGCCAGCAGTTACAGGGGGCCAACCTACGAGCAGTACTTC,CASSYRGPTYEQYF,TRBD1,.,TRBV6-5,TRBJ2-7
TGCAGCGTATATCCTAGCGGGGGGGCGGTTAATGAGCAGTTCTTC,CSVYPSGGAVNEQFF,TRBD2,.,TRBV29-1,TRBJ2-1
TGTGCCAGCAGCCCTCACGGGGGAACGACTGAAGCTTTCTTT,CASSPHGGTTEAFF,.,.,TRBV11-1,TRBJ1-1
TGTGCCAGCAGCTGGGGGGTCGATAGCAATCAGCCCCAGCATTTT,CASSWGVDSNQPQHF,.,once,TRBV7-2,TRBJ1-5
TGTGCCAGCAGTGTAGTTAGCGGGACGACCAATGAGCAGTTCTTC,CASSVVSGTTNEQFF,TRBD2,.,TRBV6-4,TRBJ2-1
TGCGCCAGCAGCCATGGACAGATAAACACCGGGGAGCTGTTTTTT,CASSHGQINTGELFF,.,.,TRBV4-1,TRBJ2-2
TGTGCCAGCAGCTCGGGACAGGGCAATCAGCCCCAGCATTTT,CASSSGQGNQPQHF,TRBD1,.,TRBV13,TRBJ1-5
TGCGCCAGCGCCAAGAGACCACGGGACAGAGACATAAACACCTTC,CASAKRPRDRDINTF,TRBD1,.,TRBV5-1,TRBJ1-2
TGTGCCAGCAGGGCCAATAATGAAAAACTGTTTTTT,CASRANNEKLFF,.,.,TRBV7-9,TRBJ1-4
TGTGCCAGCAGTTCGATACCCACTAGCGGGGGGGGGTACAATGAGCAGTTCTTC,CASSSIPTSGGGYNEQFF,TRBD2,.,TRBV27,TRBJ2-1
TGTGCCAGCAGCTCATCGGGACAGGGTCCGCACGAGCAGTACTTC,CASSSSGQGPHEQYF,TRBD1,.,TRBV7-9,TRBJ2-7
TGTGCCAGCAGCTTTGAGGGGGCGCCTGAAGCTTTCTTT,CASSFEGAPEAFF,TRBD1,.,TRBV13,TRBJ1-1
TGTGCCAGCTCACCCGGGACAGGGATTAACGAGCAGTACTTC,CASSPGTGINEQYF,TRBD1,.,TRBV18,TRBJ2-7
TGTGCCAGCAGGCCCTCAGGCGCGAACACCGGGGAGCTGTTTTTT,CASRPSGANTGELFF,.,few,TRBV27,TRBJ2-2
TGTGCCAGCGGTGAAGGAGGGGTGAATCAGCCCCAGCATTTT,CASGEGGVNQPQHF,.,.,TRBV7-9,TRBJ1-5
TGTGCCAGCAGCCCCCTCGGTGAAGGGGGTTCCACCATATATTTT,CASSPLGEGGSTIYF,.,.,TRBV7-9,TRBJ1-3
TGTGCCAGTAGTATAACTAGCGGGGGTTACGAGCAGTACTTC,CASSITSGGYEQYF,TRBD2,once,TRBV19,TRBJ2-7
TGTGCCAGCAGTTTAGGTGGGGCGGGGGAGCAGTACTTC,CASSLGGAGEQYF,.,.,TRBV27,TRBJ2-7
TGTGCCAGCAGCCCGAAACTAGCGGGAGACCAAGAGACCCAGTACTTC,CASSPKLAGDQETQYF,TRBD2,.,TRBV9,TRBJ2-5
TGTGCCAGCACCCCTGGCCCCCAGACTAACTATGGCTACACCTTC,CASTPGPQTNYGYTF,.,.,TRBV9,TRBJ1-2
TGTGCCAGCAGCGCTAGATGGGGGGACTACGAGCAGTACTTC,CASSARWGDYEQYF,.,.,TRBV9,TRBJ2-7
TGTGCCAGCAGTTTTAGCGGGGGGGCCTGGTCTAATGAGCAGTTCTTC,CASSFSGGAWSNEQFF,TRBD2,.,TRBV27,TRBJ2-1
TGCGCCAGCAGCTTGGCCGATCAGGTCATCTATGGCTACACCTTC,CASSLADQVIYGYTF,.,once,TRBV5-1,TRBJ1-2
TGTGCCAGCAGTACAGGGAGAAACGATGGCTACACCTTC,CASSTGRNDGYTF,.,.,TRBV13,TRBJ1-2
TGTGCCAGCAGCGGGGGCGAACAGTATGGCTACACCTTC,CASSGGEQYGYTF,.,.,TRBV14,TRBJ1-2
TGTGCCAGCAGCGTTCGGACTAGCGGGGATGCTGAGCAGTTCTTC,CASSVRTSGDAEQFF,TRBD2,.,TRBV9,TRBJ2-1
TGTGCTAGCAGCTTTGGGGGACTAGCCGGGGTCAATGAGCAGTTCTTC,CASSFGGLAGVNEQFF,TRBD2,.,TRBV7-7,TRBJ2-1
TGTGCCAGCAGCCCCAGCGGGGGGCCCGGTTTAGATACGCAGTATTTT,CASSPSGGPGLDTQYF,TRBD2,.,TRBV11-3,TRBJ2-3
TGTGCCAGCAGCTTTGGACAGTCTAGCACAGATACGCAGTATTTT,CASSFGQSSTDTQYF,.,.,TRBV5-8,TRBJ2-3
TGTGCCAGCAGTTTATCAGGACAGGGTTGGAATGAGCAGTTCTTC,CASSLSGQGWNEQFF,TRBD1,.,TRBV27,TRBJ2-1
TGTGCCACCAGCCCCGGGACTCCAACCGAGCAGTTCTTC,CATSPGTPTEQFF,.,.,TRBV15,TRBJ2-1
TGTGCCAGCTCACCACCCCCCGGGGTGGGGGGTTATGGCTACACCTTC,CASSPPPGVGGYGYTF,.,.,TRBV18,TRBJ1-2
TGCGCCAGCAGCTTGGAGGCAGGCTCGAACACTGAAGCTTTCTTT,CASSLEAGSNTEAFF,.,.,TRBV5-1,TRBJ1-1